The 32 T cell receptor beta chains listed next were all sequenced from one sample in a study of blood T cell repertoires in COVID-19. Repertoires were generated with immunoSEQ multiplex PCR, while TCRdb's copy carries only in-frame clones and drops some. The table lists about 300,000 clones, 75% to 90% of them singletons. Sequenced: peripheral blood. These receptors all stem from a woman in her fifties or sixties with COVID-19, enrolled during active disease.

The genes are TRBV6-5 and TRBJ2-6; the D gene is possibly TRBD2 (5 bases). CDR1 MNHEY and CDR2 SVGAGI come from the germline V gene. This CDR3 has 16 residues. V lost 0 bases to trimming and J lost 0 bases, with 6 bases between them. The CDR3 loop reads CASSYSRASGANVLTF. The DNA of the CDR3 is TGTGCCAGCAGTTACTCGCGGGCCTCTGGGGCCAACGTCCTGACTTTC.

The CDR3 DNA follows: TGTGCCAGCAGTGAAACTAGCGGGAGCTTCTACAATGAGCAGTTCTTC. Its translation: CASSETSGSFYNEQFF. J is TRBJ2-1 and V is TRBV6-1, with 11 positions matching TRBD2. This CDR3 has 16 amino acids. Germline CDR1 MNHNS, CDR2 SASEGT. The J segment lost 3 bases and the V segment lost 2 bases, leaving 3 bases of the junction unmatched.

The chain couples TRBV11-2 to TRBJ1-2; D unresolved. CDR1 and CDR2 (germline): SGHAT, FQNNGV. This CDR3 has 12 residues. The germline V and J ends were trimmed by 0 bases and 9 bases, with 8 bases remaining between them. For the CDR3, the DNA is TGTGCCAGCAGCTTAGATGGCTTCCGCTACACCTTC. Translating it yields CASSLDGFRYTF.

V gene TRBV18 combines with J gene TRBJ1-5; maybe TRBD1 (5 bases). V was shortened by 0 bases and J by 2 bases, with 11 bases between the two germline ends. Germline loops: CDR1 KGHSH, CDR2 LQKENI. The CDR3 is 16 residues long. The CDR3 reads CASSPPGGVGNQPQHF. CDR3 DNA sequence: TGTGCCAGCTCACCACCGGGGGGGGTCGGCAATCAGCCCCAGCATTTT.

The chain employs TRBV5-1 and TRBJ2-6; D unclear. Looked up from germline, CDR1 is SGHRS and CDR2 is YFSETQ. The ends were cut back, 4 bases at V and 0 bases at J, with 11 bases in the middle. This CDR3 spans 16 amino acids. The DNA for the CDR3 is TGCGCCAGCAGCCCGGTCGGCGGCTCTGGGGCCAACGTCCTGACTTTC. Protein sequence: CASSPVGGSGANVLTF. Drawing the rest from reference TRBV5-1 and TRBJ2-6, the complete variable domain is KAGVTQTPRYLIKTRGQQVTLSCSPISGHRSVSWYQQTPGQGLQFLFEYFSETQRNKGNFPGRFSGRQFSNSRSEMNVSTLELGDSALYLCASSPVGGSGANVLTFGAGSRLTVL.

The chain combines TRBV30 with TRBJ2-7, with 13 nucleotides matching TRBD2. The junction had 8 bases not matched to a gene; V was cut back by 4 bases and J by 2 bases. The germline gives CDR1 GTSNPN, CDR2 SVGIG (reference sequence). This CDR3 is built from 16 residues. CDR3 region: CAWNPGTSGATYEQYF. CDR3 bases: TGTGCCTGGAACCCCGGGACTAGCGGGGCGACCTACGAGCAGTACTTC.

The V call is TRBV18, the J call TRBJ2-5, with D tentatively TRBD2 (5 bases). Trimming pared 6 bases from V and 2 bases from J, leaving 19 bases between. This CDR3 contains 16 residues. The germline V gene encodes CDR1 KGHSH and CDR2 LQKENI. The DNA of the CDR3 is TGTGCCAGCTCCCCAAGAACAAGGAGGTCTCAAGAGACCCAGTACTTC. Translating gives CASSPRTRRSQETQYF.

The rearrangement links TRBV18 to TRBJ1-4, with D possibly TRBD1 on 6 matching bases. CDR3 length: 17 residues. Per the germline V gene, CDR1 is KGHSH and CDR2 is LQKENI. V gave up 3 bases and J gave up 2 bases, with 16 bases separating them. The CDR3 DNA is TGTGCCAGCTCACCCCTACCACGACAGGATACTAATGAAAAACTGTTTTTT. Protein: CASSPLPRQDTNEKLFF.

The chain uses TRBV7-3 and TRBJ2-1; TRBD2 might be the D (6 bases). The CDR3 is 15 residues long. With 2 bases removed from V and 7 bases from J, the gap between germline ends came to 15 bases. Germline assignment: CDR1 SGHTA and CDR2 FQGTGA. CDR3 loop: CASSLDGGSRNEQFF. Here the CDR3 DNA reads TGTGCCAGCAGCTTAGATGGGGGGAGTAGGAATGAGCAGTTCTTC. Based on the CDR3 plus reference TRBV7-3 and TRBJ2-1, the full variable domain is GAGVSQTPSNKVTEKGKYVELRCDPISGHTALYWYRQSLGQGPEFLIYFQGTGAADDSGLPNDRFFAVRPEGSVSTLKIQRTERGDSAVYLCASSLDGGSRNEQFFGPGTRLTVL.

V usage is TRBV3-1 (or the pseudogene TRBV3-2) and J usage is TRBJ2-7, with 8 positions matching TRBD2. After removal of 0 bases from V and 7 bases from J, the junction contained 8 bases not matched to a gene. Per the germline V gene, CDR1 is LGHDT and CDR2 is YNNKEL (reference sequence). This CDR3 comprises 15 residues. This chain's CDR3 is CASSQDPSRGGEQYF. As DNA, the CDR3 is TGTGCCAGCAGCCAAGATCCTAGCCGGGGGGGAGAGCAGTACTTC.

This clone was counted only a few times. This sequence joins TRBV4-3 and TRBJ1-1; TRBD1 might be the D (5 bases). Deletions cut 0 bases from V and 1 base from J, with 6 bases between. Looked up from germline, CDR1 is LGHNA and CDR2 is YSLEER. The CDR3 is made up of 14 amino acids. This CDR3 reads CASSQDQGNTEAFF. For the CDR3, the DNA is TGCGCCAGCAGCCAAGATCAGGGGAACACTGAAGCTTTCTTT.

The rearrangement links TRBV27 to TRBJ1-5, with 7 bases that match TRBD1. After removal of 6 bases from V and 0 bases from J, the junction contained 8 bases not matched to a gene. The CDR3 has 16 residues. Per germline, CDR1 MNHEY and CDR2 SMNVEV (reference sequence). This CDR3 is CASRPSTGNSNQPQHF. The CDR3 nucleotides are TGTGCCAGCAGGCCGTCGACAGGGAATAGCAATCAGCCCCAGCATTTT.

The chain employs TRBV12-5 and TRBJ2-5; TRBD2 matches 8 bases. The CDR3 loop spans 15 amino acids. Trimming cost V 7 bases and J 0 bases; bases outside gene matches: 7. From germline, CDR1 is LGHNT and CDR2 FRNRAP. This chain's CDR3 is CASAPGSGNQETQYF. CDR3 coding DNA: TGTGCTAGTGCCCCGGGTAGCGGGAACCAAGAGACCCAGTACTTC.

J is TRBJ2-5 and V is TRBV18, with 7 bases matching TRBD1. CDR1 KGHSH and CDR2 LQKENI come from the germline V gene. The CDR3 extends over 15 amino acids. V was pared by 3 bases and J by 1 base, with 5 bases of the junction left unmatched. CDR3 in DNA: TGTGCCAGCTCACCTGGGACAGCATCCCAAGAGACCCAGTACTTC. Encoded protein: CASSPGTASQETQYF.

The CDR3 nucleotides are TGTGCCAGCAGTTTACAGGGTTCCACAGATACGCAGTATTTT. Translated: CASSLQGSTDTQYF. The chain links TRBV27 to TRBJ2-3; a possible D gene is TRBD1 (5 bases). The CDR3 runs to 14 residues. Germline V CDR1 and CDR2: MNHEY, SMNVEV (reference sequence). V gave up 2 bases and J gave up 2 bases, with 8 bases separating them.

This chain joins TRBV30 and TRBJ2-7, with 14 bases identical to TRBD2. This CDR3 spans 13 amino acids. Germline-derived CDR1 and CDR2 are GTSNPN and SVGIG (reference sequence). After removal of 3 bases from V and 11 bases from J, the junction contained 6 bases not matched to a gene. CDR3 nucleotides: TGTGCCTGGAGCCTGGGACTAGCGGGAGTGGAGTACTTC. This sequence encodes CAWSLGLAGVEYF.

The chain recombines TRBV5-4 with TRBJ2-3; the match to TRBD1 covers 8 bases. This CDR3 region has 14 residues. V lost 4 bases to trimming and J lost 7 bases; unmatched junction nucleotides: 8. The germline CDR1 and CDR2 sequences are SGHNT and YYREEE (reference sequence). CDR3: CASSLGQGSNTQYF. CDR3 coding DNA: TGTGCCAGCAGCCTCGGACAGGGAAGCAATACGCAGTATTTT.

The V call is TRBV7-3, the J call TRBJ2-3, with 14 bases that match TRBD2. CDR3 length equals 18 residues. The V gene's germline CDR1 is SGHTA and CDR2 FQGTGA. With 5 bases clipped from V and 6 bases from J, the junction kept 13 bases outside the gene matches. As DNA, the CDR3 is TGTGCCAGCAGCGCAAGGGGGGGACTAGCGGGAGTATTTGATACGCAGTATTTT. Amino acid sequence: CASSARGGLAGVFDTQYF.

CDR3 residues: CAWSVSGTFRDEQFF. CDR3 bases: TGTGCCTGGAGTGTCAGTGGGACATTTAGGGATGAGCAGTTCTTC. The V and J genes are TRBV30 and TRBJ2-1; a weak D match, TRBD1 (6 bases). Germline CDR1 and CDR2: GTSNPN and SVGIG (reference sequence). This CDR3 contains 15 residues. V lost 0 bases and J lost 8, with 17 bases in between. The entire variable domain, with the rest obtained from reference TRBV30 and TRBJ2-1, is as follows: SQTIHQWPATLVQPVGSPLSLECTVEGTSNPNLYWYRQAAGRGLQLLFYSVGIGQISSEVPQNLSASRPQDRQFILSSKKLLLSDSGFYLCAWSVSGTFRDEQFFGPGTRLTVL.

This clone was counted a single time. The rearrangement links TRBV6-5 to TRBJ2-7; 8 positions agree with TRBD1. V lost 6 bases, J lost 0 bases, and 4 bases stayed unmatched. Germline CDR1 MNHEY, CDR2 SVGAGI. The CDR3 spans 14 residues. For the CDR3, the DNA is TGTGCCAGCAGCACGACAGGGGACTCCTACGAGCAGTACTTC. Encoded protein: CASSTTGDSYEQYF.

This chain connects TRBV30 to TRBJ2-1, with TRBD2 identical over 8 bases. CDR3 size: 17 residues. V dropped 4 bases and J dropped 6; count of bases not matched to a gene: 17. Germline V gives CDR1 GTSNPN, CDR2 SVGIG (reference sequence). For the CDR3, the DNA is TGTGCCTGGACCCGAGGGGGTAGAGGCGGGAGGTTCAATGAGCAGTTCTTC. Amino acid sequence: CAWTRGGRGGRFNEQFF.

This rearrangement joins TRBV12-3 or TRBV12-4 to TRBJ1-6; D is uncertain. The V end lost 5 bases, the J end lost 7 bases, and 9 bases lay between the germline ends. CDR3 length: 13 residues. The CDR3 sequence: CASSIRANSPLHF. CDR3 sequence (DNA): TGTGCCAGCAGTATCCGAGCGAATTCACCCCTCCACTTT.

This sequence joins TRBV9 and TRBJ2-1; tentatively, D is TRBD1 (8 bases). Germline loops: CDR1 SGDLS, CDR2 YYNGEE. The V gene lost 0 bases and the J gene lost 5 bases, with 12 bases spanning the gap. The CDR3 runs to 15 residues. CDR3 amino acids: CASSVDTGGDNEQFF. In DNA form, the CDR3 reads TGTGCCAGCAGCGTAGATACAGGGGGGGACAATGAGCAGTTCTTC.

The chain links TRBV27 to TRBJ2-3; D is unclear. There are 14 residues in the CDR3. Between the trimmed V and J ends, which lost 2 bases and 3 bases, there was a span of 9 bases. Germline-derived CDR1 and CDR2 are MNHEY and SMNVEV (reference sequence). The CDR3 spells CASSLATWTDTQYF. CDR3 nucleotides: TGTGCCAGCAGTTTAGCCACTTGGACAGATACGCAGTATTTT.

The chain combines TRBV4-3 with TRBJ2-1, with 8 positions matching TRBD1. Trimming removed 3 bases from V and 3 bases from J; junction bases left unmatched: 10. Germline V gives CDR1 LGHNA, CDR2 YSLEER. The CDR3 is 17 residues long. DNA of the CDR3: TGCGCCAGCAGCCATATAGGGACAGGTGGTTTCTACAATGAGCAGTTCTTC. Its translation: CASSHIGTGGFYNEQFF.

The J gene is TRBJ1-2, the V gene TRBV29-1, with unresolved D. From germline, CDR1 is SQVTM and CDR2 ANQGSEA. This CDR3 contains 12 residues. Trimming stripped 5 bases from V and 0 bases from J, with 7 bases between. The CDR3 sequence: CSVRGSNYGYTF. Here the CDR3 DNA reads TGCAGCGTTCGAGGGTCTAACTATGGCTACACCTTC.

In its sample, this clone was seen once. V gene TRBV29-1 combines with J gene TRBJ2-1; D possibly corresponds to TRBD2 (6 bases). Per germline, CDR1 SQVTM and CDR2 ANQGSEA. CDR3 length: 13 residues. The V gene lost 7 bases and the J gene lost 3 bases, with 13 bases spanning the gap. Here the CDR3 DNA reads TGCAGCGCCAGGGAGGCACGCTACAATGAGCAGTTCTTC. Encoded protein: CSAREARYNEQFF.

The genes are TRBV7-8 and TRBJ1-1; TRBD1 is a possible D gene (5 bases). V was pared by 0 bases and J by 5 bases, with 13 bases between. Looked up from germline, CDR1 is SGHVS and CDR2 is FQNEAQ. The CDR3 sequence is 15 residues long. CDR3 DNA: TGTGCCAGCAGCTTAGCGGCAGGGAGGAAAACTGAAGCTTTCTTT. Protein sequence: CASSLAAGRKTEAFF.

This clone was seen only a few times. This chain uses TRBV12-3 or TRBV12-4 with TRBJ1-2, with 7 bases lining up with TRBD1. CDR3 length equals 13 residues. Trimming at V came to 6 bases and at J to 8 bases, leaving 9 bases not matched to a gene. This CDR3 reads CASSLDRVYGYTF. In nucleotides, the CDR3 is TGTGCCAGCAGCCTAGACAGGGTCTACGGCTACACCTTC.

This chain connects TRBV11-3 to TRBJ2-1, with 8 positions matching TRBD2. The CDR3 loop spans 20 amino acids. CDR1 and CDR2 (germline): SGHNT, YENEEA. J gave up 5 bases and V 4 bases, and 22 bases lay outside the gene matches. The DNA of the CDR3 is TGTGCCAGCAGCTCGACACTGCGAGTAAGGCTAGCGGGTGAAAACAATGAGCAGTTCTTC. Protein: CASSSTLRVRLAGENNEQFF.

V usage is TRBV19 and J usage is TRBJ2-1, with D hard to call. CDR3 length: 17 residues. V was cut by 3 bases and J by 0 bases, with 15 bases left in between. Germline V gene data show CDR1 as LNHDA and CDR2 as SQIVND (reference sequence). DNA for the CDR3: TGTGCCAGTAGTATCCCCCAATTGATTAGCTCCTACAATGAGCAGTTCTTC. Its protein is CASSIPQLISSYNEQFF. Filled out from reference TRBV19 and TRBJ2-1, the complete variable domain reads DGGITQSPKYLFRKEGQNVTLSCEQNLNHDAMYWYRQDPGQGLRLIYYSQIVNDFQKGDIAEGYSVSREKKESFPLTVTSAQKNPTAFYLCASSIPQLISSYNEQFFGPGTRLTVL.

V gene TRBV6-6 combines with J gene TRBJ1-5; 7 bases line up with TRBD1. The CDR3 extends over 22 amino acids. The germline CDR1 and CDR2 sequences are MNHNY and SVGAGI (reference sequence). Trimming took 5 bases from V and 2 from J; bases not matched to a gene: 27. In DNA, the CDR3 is TGTGCCAGCAGTCATAGACTAATTCCGGGACAGACCTTTATAGGAGGCAATCAGCCCCAGCATTTT. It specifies CASSHRLIPGQTFIGGNQPQHF.